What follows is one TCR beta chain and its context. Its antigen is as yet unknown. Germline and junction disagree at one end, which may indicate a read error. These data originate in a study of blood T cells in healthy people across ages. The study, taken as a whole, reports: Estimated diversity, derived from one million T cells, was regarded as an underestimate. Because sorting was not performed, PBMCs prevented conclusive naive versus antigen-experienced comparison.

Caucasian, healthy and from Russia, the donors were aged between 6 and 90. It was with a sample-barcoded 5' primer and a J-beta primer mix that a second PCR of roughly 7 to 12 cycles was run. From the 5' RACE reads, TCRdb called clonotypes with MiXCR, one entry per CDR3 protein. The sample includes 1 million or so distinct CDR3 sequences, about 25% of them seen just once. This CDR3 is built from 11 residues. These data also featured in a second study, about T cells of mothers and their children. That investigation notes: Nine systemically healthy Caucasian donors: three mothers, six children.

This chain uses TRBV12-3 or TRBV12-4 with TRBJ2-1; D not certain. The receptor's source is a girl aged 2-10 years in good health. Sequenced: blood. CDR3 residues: CASGFLIEQFF. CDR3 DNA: TGTGCCAGCGGTTTTCTGATTGAGCAGTTCTTC.